The clone carrying this T cell receptor beta chain was detected only a few times. The target antigen is unknown. The data were taken from a study of identical twins. The study, taken as a whole, reports: Insertions were reduced in abundant cord blood beta clonotypes but not in memory repertoires. Out-of-frame alpha sequences shared between twins exhibited an excess of low generation probability.

A universal primer site was incorporated via template switching, and the cDNA contained unique molecular identifiers. Via MiXCR, TCRdb re-called the 5' RACE reads, giving one row per CDR3 protein. The sample lists roughly 190,000 distinct CDR3 sequences, more than 15% seen once, with around 40% in the top ten. V was clipped by 1 base and J by 7 bases, with 14 bases between them. Germline CDR1 reads LNHDA; CDR2 reads SQIVND (reference sequence). The CDR3 has 14 residues. In addition, the sample was reused for a study of T cells expressing NK-cell markers.

The specimen was CD8+ T cells sorted from blood. This receptor was obtained from a woman under 30 in good health. The V call is TRBV19, the J call TRBJ2-7; D ambiguous. For the CDR3, the DNA is TGTGCCAGTAGTATAGTCGGACGTCCCCGGGAGCAGTACTTC. Its protein product is CASSIVGRPREQYF.